This T cell receptor (beta chain) was identified during a study of OX40 agonist ivuxolimab in advanced cancers. Overall study: Partial responses were recorded for three patients, including one with hepatocellular carcinoma and two with cutaneous melanoma. Broader study findings: With doses of 0.1-3.0 mg/kg, partial responders showed among the lowest clonal expansion.

Trimming took off 1 base at V and 3 bases at J, with 10 bases between the two ends. Germline CDR1 and CDR2: SGHDT and YYEEEE. This CDR3 region has 14 residues. With regard to this clone: Its antigen remains unknown.

Using immunoSEQ multiplex PCR, the repertoire was profiled, and TCRdb retains in-frame clones only, with some absent. The data hold around 50,000 clones, with 75% to 90% observed a single time. This TCR came from an adult with an advanced solid tumor such as melanoma, head and neck, liver or kidney cancer. Sequenced here: CD4+ or CD8+ T cells sorted from blood, sampled in a trial of the OX40 agonist ivuxolimab. The chain recombines TRBV5-6 with TRBJ2-5; the D is unclear. The CDR3 DNA follows: TGTGCCAGCAGCTTGAATCTAGTAAAAGAGACCCAGTACTTC. This sequence encodes CASSLNLVKETQYF. The full variable domain, rest sourced from reference TRBV5-6 and TRBJ2-5, is DAGVTQSPTHLIKTRGQQVTLRCSPKSGHDTVSWYQQALGQGPQFIFQYYEEEERQRGNFPDRFSGHQFPNYSSELNVNALLLGDSALYLCASSLNLVKETQYFGPGTRLLVL.